Below are 15 T cell receptor beta chains sequenced from a single sample in a study of blood T cell repertoires in COVID-19. Repertoires were generated with immunoSEQ multiplex PCR, while TCRdb's copy carries only in-frame clones and drops some. This sample has 100,000 to 150,000 clones, with roughly 86% found just once. The sequenced sample was peripheral blood. These receptors were collected from a human donor in a cohort sampled during active COVID-19.

J is TRBJ1-1 and V is TRBV19, with TRBD1 as a possible D gene (5 bases). This CDR3 is 15 amino acids long. The ends were cut back, 6 bases at V and 1 base at J, with 15 bases in the middle. In germline, CDR1 is LNHDA, CDR2 SQIVND (reference sequence). The CDR3 spells CASSLGAVANTEAFF. In DNA, the CDR3 is TGTGCCAGTAGCCTTGGGGCAGTGGCGAACACTGAAGCTTTCTTT.

This chain connects TRBV2 to TRBJ1-5; D not resolved. In germline, CDR1 is SNHLY, CDR2 FYNNEI. The ends were cut back, 7 bases at V and 2 bases at J, with 9 bases in the middle. The CDR3 spans 13 residues. The CDR3 DNA is TGTGCCAGCACATTTTCAGGCAATCAGCCCCAGCATTTT. It translates to CASTFSGNQPQHF.

This clone is a singleton in its sample. V gene TRBV4-3 combines with J gene TRBJ2-3; 7 positions agree with TRBD2. Trimming removed 1 base from V and 1 base from J; junction bases left unmatched: 2. This CDR3 comprises 15 residues. Germline V gene data show CDR1 as LGHNA and CDR2 as YSLEER. The CDR3 DNA is TGCGCCAGCAGCCAAGGTCTAGCGGGCACAGATACGCAGTATTTT. Its protein product is CASSQGLAGTDTQYF.

This chain connects TRBV4-3 to TRBJ1-3; D ambiguous. Germline V gene sequence: CDR1 LGHNA, CDR2 YSLEER. Trimming removed 0 bases from V and 2 bases from J, with 8 bases in between. The CDR3 has 15 amino acids. CDR3 loop: CASSQDRLPGNTIYF. CDR3 sequence (DNA): TGCGCCAGCAGCCAAGACAGGTTGCCTGGAAACACCATATATTTT.

The chain recombines TRBV11-2 with TRBJ2-7, with a possible D match to TRBD1 (6 bases). The CDR3 totals 16 residues. Germline V gives CDR1 SGHAT, CDR2 FQNNGV. Trimming cost V 5 bases and J 0 bases, with 17 bases left between them. The CDR3 is CASSPWGRRDSYEQYF. The CDR3 coding sequence is TGTGCCAGCAGCCCCTGGGGGCGCCGGGACTCCTACGAGCAGTACTTC. Variable domain in full (rest from reference TRBV11-2 and TRBJ2-7): EAGVAQSPRYKIIEKRQSVAFWCNPISGHATLYWYQQILGQGPKLLIQFQNNGVVDDSQLPKDRFSAERLKGVDSTLKIQPAKLEDSAVYLCASSPWGRRDSYEQYFGPGTRLTVT.

The V gene is TRBV9, the J gene TRBJ2-5; D gene uncertain. V lost 0 bases, J lost 5 bases, and 8 bases lay in between. Germline V gives CDR1 SGDLS, CDR2 YYNGEE. The CDR3 contains 13 residues. This CDR3 reads CASSVATRETQYF. The CDR3 DNA sequence: TGTGCCAGCAGCGTAGCTACGAGGGAGACCCAGTACTTC. Combining the CDR3 with reference TRBV9 and TRBJ2-5 gives the whole variable domain DSGVTQTPKHLITATGQRVTLRCSPRSGDLSVYWYQQSLDQGLQFLIQYYNGEERAKGNILERFSAQQFPDLHSELNLSSLELGDSALYFCASSVATRETQYFGPGTRLLVL.

This chain uses TRBV5-1 with TRBJ2-3; D perhaps matches TRBD2 (6 bases). With 2 bases removed from V and 3 bases from J, the gap between germline ends came to 7 bases. Per the germline V gene, CDR1 is SGHRS and CDR2 is YFSETQ. The CDR3 totals 13 residues. This chain's CDR3 is CASSFRGTDTQYF. The CDR3 coding sequence is TGCGCCAGCAGCTTCCGGGGGACAGATACGCAGTATTTT.

The chain joins TRBV7-2 to TRBJ2-3; the match to TRBD2 covers 11 bases. This CDR3 region has 15 residues. Germline V gene sequence: CDR1 SGHTA, CDR2 FQGNSA. V lost 5 bases and J lost 3; bases outside the gene matches: 4. This chain's CDR3 is CASSETSGITDTQYF. The CDR3 coding sequence is TGTGCCAGCAGCGAGACTAGCGGGATTACAGATACGCAGTATTTT.

This clone occurred a few times. The chain recombines TRBV14 with TRBJ2-1; TRBD2 is a possible D gene (5 bases). The germline V gene encodes CDR1 SGHDN and CDR2 FVKESK. V lost 3 bases, J lost 9 bases, and 12 bases lay in between. The CDR3 is 13 residues long. CDR3 in DNA: TGTGCCAGCAGCCAGGGAGTAGTTACTGAGCAGTTCTTC. Amino acids: CASSQGVVTEQFF.

There are a few counts of this clone. The chain carries TRBV7-9 and TRBJ2-7; 9 positions match TRBD1. The CDR3 covers 15 residues. The V segment lost 5 bases and the J segment 6 bases; nucleotides outside the gene matches: 11. From germline, CDR1 is SEHNR and CDR2 FQNEAQ (reference sequence). This CDR3 reads CASSPGQGSRAEQYF. Written as DNA, the CDR3 is TGTGCCAGCAGCCCTGGACAGGGGTCAAGGGCCGAGCAGTACTTC. Full variable domain (missing parts from reference TRBV7-9 and TRBJ2-7): DTGVSQNPRHKITKRGQNVTFRCDPISEHNRLYWYRQTLGQGPEFLTYFQNEAQLEKSRLLSDRFSAERPKGSFSTLEIQRTEQGDSAMYLCASSPGQGSRAEQYFGPGTRLTVT.

The V and J genes are TRBV6-1 and TRBJ2-1, with 7 bases lining up with TRBD2. The CDR3 has 14 amino acids. CDR1 and CDR2 from the germline V gene are MNHNS and SASEGT. V lost 1 base to trimming and J lost 8 bases; unmatched junction nucleotides: 5. Written as DNA, the CDR3 is TGTGCCAGCAGTGAAGGGGGGGGGAGCCATGAGCAGTTCTTC. It is translated as CASSEGGGSHEQFF.

The chain combines TRBV6-1 with TRBJ2-1; no firm D call. The germline V gene has CDR1 MNHNS and CDR2 SASEGT. This CDR3 region has 13 residues. V lost 2 bases, J lost 7 bases, and 9 bases lay in between. CDR3 nucleotides: TGTGCCAGCAGTGAATCGACTCGGAATGAGCAGTTCTTC. Protein: CASSESTRNEQFF.

This chain connects TRBV18 to TRBJ1-5; D remains ambiguous. The V end was cut by 3 bases, the J end by 5 bases, with 14 bases between. Germline CDR1 and CDR2: KGHSH and LQKENI. The CDR3 runs to 15 residues. The CDR3: CASSPEGRTYQPQHF. CDR3 nucleotide sequence: TGTGCCAGCTCACCGGAGGGCCGTACGTATCAGCCCCAGCATTTT. The full variable domain, with the rest looked up from reference TRBV18 and TRBJ1-5, is NAGVMQNPRHLVRRRGQEARLRCSPMKGHSHVYWYRQLPEEGLKFMVYLQKENIIDESGMPKERFSAEFPKEGPSILRIQQVVRGDSAAYFCASSPEGRTYQPQHFGDGTRLSIL.

The V call is TRBV9, the J call TRBJ1-1, with 12 bases that match TRBD1. This CDR3 is built from 15 residues. Germline lookup yields CDR1 SGDLS and CDR2 YYNGEE. J gave up 7 bases and V 3 bases, and 7 bases lay outside the gene matches. The CDR3 loop reads CASSEGTGGAYEAFF. As DNA, the CDR3 is TGTGCCAGCAGCGAGGGGACAGGGGGCGCATATGAAGCTTTCTTT.

This rearrangement joins TRBV3-1 (or the pseudogene TRBV3-2) to TRBJ2-3, with a tentative D call TRBD2 (5 bases). Germline assignment: CDR1 LGHDT and CDR2 YNNKEL (reference sequence). The CDR3 is 13 amino acids. The V end lost 4 bases, the J end lost 1 base, and 6 bases lay between the germline ends. CDR3 sequence: CASSLGGTDTQYF. CDR3 DNA: TGTGCCAGCAGCCTCGGGGGCACAGATACGCAGTATTTT.